The sequence of this T cell receptor (beta chain) was determined in a study of sequential checkpoint blockade in melanoma. Study summary: Each arm's sequence ended with maintenance nivolumab. TCRbeta immunosequencing was performed on DNA from 91 pretreatment melanoma tumor samples.

The V end lost 3 bases, the J end lost 4 bases, and 12 bases lay between the germline ends. The CDR3 is 14 residues long. Germline loops: CDR1 MDHEN, CDR2 SYDVKM. Broader study findings: Clinical benefit was about 30 times likelier when tumor T-cell fraction and clonality increased.

The table came from immunoSEQ multiplex PCR; TCRdb's copy has only in-frame clones and leaves some out. Among roughly 21,000 clones, around 25% were seen once, and the ten largest hold 6.7%. As regards this clone: What it binds is not known.

The treatment is: randomized to nivolumab then ipilimumab (arm A) or the reverse (arm B). DNA-damaging chemotherapy had not been given to any patient beforehand. This chain connects TRBV28 to TRBJ1-1; D is unclear. The origin of this receptor is a human donor with melanoma. Sequencing used tumor tissue (inferred from file names), obtained from a patient given nivolumab and ipilimumab in sequence. CDR3 sequence: CASSLRGESTEAFF. The CDR3 nucleotides read TGTGCCAGCAGTTTGCGCGGGGAGAGCACTGAAGCTTTCTTT.